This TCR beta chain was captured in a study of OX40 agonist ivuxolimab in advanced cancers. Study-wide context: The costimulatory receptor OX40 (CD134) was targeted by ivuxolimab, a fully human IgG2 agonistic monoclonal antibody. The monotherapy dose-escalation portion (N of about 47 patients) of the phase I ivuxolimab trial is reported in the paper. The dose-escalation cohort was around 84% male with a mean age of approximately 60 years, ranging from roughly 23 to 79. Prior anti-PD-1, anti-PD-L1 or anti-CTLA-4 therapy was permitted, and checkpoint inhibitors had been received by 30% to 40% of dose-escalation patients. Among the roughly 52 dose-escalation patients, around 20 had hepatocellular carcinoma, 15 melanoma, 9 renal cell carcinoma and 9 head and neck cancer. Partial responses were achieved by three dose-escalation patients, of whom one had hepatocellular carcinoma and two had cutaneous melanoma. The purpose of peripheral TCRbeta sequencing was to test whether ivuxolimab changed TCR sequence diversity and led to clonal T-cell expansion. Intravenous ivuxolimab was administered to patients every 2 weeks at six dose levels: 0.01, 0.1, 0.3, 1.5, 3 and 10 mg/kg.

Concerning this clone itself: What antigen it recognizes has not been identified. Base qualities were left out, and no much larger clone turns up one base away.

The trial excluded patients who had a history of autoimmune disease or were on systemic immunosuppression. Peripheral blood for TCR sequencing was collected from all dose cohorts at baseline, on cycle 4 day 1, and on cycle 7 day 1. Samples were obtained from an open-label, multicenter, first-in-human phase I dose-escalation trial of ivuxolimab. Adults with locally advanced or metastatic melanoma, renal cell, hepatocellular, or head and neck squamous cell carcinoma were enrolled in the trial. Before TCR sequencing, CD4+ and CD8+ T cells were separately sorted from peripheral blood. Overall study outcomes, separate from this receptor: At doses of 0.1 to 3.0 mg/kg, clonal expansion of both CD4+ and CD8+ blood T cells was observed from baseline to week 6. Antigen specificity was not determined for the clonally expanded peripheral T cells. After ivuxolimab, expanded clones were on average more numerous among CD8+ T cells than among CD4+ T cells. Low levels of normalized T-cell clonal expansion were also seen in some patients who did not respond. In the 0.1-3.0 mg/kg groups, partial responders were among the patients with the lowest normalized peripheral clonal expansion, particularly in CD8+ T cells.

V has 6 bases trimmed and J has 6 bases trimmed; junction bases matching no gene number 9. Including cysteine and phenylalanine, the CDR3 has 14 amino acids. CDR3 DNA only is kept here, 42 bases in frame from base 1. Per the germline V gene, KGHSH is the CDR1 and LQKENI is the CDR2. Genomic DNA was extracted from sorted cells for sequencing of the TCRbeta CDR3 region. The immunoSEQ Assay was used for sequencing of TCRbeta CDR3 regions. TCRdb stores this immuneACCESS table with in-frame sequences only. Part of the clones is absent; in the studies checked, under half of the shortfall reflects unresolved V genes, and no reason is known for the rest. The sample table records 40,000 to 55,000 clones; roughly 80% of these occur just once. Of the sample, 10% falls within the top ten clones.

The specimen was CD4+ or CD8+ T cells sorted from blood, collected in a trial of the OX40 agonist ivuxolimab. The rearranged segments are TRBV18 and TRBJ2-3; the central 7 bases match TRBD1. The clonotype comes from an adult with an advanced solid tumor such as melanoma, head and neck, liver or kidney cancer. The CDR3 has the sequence CASSKQGLVDTQYF. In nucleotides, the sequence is TGTGCCAGCTCGAAACAGGGGTTAGTGGATACGCAGTATTTT. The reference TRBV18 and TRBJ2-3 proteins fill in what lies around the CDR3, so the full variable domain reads NAGVMQNPRHLVRRRGQEARLRCSPMKGHSHVYWYRQLPEEGLKFMVYLQKENIIDESGMPKERFSAEFPKEGPSILRIQQVVRGDSAAYFCASSKQGLVDTQYFGPGTRLTVL.